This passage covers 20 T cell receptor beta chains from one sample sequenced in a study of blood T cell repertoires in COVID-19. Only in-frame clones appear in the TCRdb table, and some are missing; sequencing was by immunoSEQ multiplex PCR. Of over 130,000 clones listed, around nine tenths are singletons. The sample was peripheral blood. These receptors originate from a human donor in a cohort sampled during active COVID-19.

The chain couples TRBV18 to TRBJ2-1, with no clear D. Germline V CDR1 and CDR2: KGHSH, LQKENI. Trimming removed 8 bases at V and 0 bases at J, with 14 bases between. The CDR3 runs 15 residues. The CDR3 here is CASQSTFPSYNEQFF. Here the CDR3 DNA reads TGTGCCAGCCAGTCGACTTTCCCCTCCTACAATGAGCAGTTCTTC.

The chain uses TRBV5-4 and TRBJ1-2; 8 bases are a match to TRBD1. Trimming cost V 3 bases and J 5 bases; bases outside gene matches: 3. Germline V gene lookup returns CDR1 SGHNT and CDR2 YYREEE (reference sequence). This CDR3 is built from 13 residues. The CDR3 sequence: CASSSQGAYGYTF. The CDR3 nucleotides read TGTGCCAGCAGCTCCCAGGGGGCGTATGGCTACACCTTC.

The CDR3 loop reads CASSFYRASSYNEQFF. CDR3 DNA sequence: TGCGCCAGCAGCTTCTACAGGGCGAGCTCCTACAATGAGCAGTTCTTC. The chain is built from TRBV5-1 and TRBJ2-1; possible D gene TRBD1, 6 bases. Germline-derived CDR1 and CDR2 are SGHRS and YFSETQ. CDR3 length equals 16 residues. Trimming took 2 bases from V and 0 from J, leaving 12 bases between them.

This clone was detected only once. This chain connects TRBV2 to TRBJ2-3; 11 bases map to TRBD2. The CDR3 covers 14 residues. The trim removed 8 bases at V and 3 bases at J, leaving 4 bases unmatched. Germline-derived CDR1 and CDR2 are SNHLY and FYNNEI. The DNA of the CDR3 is TGTGCCAGCCATAGCGGGGGGGCAACAGATACGCAGTATTTT. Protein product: CASHSGGATDTQYF. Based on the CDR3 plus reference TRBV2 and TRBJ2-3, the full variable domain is EPEVTQTPSHQVTQMGQEVILRCVPISNHLYFYWYRQILGQKVEFLVSFYNNEISEKSEIFDDQFSVERPDGSNFTLKIRSTKLEDSAMYFCASHSGGATDTQYFGPGTRLTVL.

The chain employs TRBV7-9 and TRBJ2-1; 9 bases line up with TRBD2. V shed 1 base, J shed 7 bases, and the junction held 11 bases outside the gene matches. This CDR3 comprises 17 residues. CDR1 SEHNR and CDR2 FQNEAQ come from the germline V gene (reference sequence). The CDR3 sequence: CASSLVGRLAGKNEQFF. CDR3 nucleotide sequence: TGTGCCAGCAGCTTAGTAGGGCGCCTAGCGGGGAAGAATGAGCAGTTCTTC.

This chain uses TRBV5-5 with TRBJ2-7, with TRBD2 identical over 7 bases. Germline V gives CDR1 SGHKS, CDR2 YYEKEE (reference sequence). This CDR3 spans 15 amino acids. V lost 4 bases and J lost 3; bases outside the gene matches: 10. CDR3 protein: CASSRVGGLLYEQYF. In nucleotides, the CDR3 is TGTGCCAGCAGCCGGGTCGGGGGACTACTCTACGAGCAGTACTTC.

The CDR3 sequence is CASSSNKDWSYNEQFF. The CDR3 coding sequence is TGTGCCAGCAGTTCTAACAAGGACTGGTCCTACAATGAGCAGTTCTTC. This sequence joins TRBV6-2 or TRBV6-3 and TRBJ2-1; tentatively, D is TRBD2 (5 bases). The CDR3 covers 16 residues. The germline gives CDR1 MNHEY, CDR2 SVGEGT. Trimming took off 4 bases at V and 1 base at J, with 14 bases between the two ends.

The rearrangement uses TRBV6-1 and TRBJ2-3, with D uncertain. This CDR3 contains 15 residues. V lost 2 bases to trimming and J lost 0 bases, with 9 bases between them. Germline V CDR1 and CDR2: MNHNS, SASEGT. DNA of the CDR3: TGTGCCAGCAGTGAATCGGGTGGCAGCACAGATACGCAGTATTTT. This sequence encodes CASSESGGSTDTQYF.

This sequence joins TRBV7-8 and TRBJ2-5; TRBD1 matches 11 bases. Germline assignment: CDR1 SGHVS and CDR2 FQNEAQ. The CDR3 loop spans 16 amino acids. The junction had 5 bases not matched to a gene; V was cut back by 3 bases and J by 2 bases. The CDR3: CASSFSGTGGQETQYF. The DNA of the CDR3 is TGTGCCAGCAGCTTCTCCGGGACAGGGGGACAAGAGACCCAGTACTTC.

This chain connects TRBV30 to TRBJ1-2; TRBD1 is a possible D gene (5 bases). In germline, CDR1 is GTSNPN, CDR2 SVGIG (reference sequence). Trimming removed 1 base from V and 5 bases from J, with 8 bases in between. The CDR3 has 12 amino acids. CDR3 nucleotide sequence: TGTGCCTGGAGTGGGGGACTTTATGGCTACACCTTC. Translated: CAWSGGLYGYTF.

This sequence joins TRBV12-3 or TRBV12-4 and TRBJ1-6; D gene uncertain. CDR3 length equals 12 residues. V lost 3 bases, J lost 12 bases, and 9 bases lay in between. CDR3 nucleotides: TGTGCCAGCAGTTTTGTCTCAGGACCCCTCCACTTT. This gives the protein CASSFVSGPLHF.

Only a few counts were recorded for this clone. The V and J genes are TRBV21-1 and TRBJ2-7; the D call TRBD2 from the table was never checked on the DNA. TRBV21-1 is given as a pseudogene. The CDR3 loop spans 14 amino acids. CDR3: CASSKMGGSYEQYF. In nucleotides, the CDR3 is TGTGCCAGCAGCAAAATGGGGGGTTCCTACGAGCAGTACTTC.

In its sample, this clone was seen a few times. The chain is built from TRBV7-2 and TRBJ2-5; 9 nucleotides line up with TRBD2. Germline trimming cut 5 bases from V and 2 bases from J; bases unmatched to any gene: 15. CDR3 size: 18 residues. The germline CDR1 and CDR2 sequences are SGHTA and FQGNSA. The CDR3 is CASSRTASGISFQETQYF. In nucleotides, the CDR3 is TGTGCCAGCAGCCGCACGGCTAGCGGGATCAGCTTTCAAGAGACCCAGTACTTC.

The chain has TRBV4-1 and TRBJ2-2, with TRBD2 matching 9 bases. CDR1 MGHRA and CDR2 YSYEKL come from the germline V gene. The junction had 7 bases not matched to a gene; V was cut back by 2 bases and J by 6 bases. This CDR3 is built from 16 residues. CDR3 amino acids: CASSQSASGTAGELFF. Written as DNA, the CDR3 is TGCGCCAGCAGCCAAAGTGCTAGCGGGACCGCCGGGGAGCTGTTTTTT.

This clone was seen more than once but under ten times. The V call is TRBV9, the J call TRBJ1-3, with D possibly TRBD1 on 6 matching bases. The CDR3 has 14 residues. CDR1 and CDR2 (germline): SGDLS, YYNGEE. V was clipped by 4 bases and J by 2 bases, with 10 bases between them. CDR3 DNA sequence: TGTGCCAGCAGCATACAGGGCGCTGGAAACACCATATATTTT. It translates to CASSIQGAGNTIYF.

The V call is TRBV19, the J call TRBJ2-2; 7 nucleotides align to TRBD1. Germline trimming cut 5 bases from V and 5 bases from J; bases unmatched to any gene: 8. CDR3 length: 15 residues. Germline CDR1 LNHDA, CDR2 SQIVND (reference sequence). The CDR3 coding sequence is TGTGCCAGTAGTCAAGGGGGCTTCGCGACCGGGGAGCTGTTTTTT. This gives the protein CASSQGGFATGELFF.

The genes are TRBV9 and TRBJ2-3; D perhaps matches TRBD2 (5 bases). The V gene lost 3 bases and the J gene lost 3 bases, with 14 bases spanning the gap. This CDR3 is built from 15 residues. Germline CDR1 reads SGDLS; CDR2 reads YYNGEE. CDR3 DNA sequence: TGTGCCAGCAGCGGACTAACCCCCTTGACAGATACGCAGTATTTT. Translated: CASSGLTPLTDTQYF.

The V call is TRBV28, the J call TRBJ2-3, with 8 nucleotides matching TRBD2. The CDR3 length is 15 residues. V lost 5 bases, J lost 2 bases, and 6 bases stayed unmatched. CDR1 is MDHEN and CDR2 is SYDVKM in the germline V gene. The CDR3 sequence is CASSPLGLDTDTQYF. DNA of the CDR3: TGTGCCAGCAGTCCCCTGGGACTAGACACAGATACGCAGTATTTT.

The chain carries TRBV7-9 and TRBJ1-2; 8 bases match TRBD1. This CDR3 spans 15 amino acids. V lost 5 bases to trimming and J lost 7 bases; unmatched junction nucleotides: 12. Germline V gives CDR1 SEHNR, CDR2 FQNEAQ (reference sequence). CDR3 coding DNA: TGTGCCAGCAGCCCCGGACAGGGCGTTTCAGGTGGCTACACCTTC. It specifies CASSPGQGVSGGYTF. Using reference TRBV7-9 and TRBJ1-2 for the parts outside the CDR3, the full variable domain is DTGVSQNPRHKITKRGQNVTFRCDPISEHNRLYWYRQTLGQGPEFLTYFQNEAQLEKSRLLSDRFSAERPKGSFSTLEIQRTEQGDSAMYLCASSPGQGVSGGYTFGSGTRLTVV.

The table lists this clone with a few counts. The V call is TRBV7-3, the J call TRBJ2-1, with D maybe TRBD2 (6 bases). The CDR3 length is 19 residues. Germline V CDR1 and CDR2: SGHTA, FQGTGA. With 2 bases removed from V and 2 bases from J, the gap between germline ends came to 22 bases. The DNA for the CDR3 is TGTGCCAGCAGCTTAGACCCCCATTATTTGGCGGGACCCTACAATGAGCAGTTCTTC. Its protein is CASSLDPHYLAGPYNEQFF.